This T cell receptor beta chain was sequenced in a study of regulatory T cells in long-lasting Graves disease. With iRepertoire HTBI primers and Arm-PCR of CDR3 regions, TCR beta libraries were built. TCRdb reanalysed the multiplex PCR reads using MiXCR and keeps one entry per CDR3 protein. The profile shows about 220,000 distinct CDR3 sequences, about 19% of them singletons. Stated time point: newly diagnosed GD, antithyroid drugs for less than 3 months. Extracted PBMC RNA gave rise to the TCR library. V lost 2 bases, J lost 10 bases, and 15 bases stayed unmatched. Germline CDR1 is SEHNR and CDR2 is FQNEAQ (reference sequence). This CDR3 contains 17 residues. These data were also reused for a study on T cells in Graves' hyperthyroidism and ophthalmopathy.

The receptor's source is a woman younger than 45 with Graves disease. The chain employs TRBV7-9 and TRBJ2-1, with TRBD1 identical over 9 bases. The sequences come from peripheral blood mononuclear cells (PBMCs), collected at new diagnosis, from a patient treated with antithyroid drugs. CDR3 nucleotide sequence: TGTGCCAGCAGCTTACAGTCGGGGGACAGGGCATCGAGGGAGCAGTTCTTC. Protein sequence: CASSLQSGDRASREQFF.